These 10 T cell receptor beta chains came from one sample sequenced in a study of blood T cell repertoires in COVID-19 (dated by TCRdb to about 2020). Libraries were constructed by the immunoSEQ multiplex PCR assay. TCRdb took over this immuneACCESS table, retaining in-frame rearrangements with V and J assigned. Such tables are incomplete; in checked studies, under half of the missing clones stem from an unresolved V gene, and the remainder is unexplained. This sample gives 230,000 or so clones in total; 88% of them show up just once. In total, the top ten clones hold roughly 2.7% of the sample. The source material was PBMCs or T cells enriched from blood (not recorded which). These receptor sequences come from a woman in her twenties or thirties who had recovered from COVID-19.

The rearrangement joins TRBV5-4 to TRBJ1-2; D may be TRBD1 (5 bases). V lost 3 bases to trimming and J lost 0 bases, with 9 bases between them. This CDR3 spans 14 amino acids. Germline CDR1 is SGHNT and CDR2 is YYREEE (reference sequence). The CDR3 protein is CASSYQGTNYGYTF. DNA for the CDR3: TGTGCCAGCAGCTACCAGGGAACTAACTATGGCTACACCTTC.

The rearrangement links TRBV12-3 or TRBV12-4 to TRBJ1-5; D unresolved. The CDR3 spans 13 residues. V lost 7 bases and J lost 2, with 9 bases in between. This CDR3 is CASNRGRNQPQHF. In nucleotides, the CDR3 is TGTGCCAGCAACAGAGGGCGCAATCAGCCCCAGCATTTT.

The chain employs TRBV11-2 and TRBJ1-1; D uncertain. This CDR3 has 14 amino acids. V was trimmed by 4 bases and J by 3 bases, leaving 12 bases between them. Germline CDR1 and CDR2: SGHAT and FQNNGV. CDR3 amino acids: CASSSNRVHTEAFF. The CDR3 DNA reads as TGTGCCAGCAGCTCAAACCGGGTCCACACTGAAGCTTTCTTT.

This clone was counted once. V usage is TRBV21-1 and J usage is TRBJ1-2. TRBV21-1 is a recognized pseudogene. This CDR3 has 14 amino acids. Here the CDR3 reads CASSNRGTNYGYTF. The DNA of the CDR3 is TGTGCCAGCAGCAATCGGGGAACTAACTATGGCTACACCTTC.

V is TRBV19 and J is TRBJ1-5; TRBD1 matches 11 bases. The CDR3 runs to 16 residues. Germline V gene sequence: CDR1 LNHDA, CDR2 SQIVND (reference sequence). V was pared by 3 bases and J by 2 bases, with 3 bases of the junction left unmatched. CDR3: CASSMLGQGGNQPQHF. The CDR3 DNA reads as TGTGCCAGTAGTATGCTGGGACAGGGGGGCAATCAGCCCCAGCATTTT.

The chain joins TRBV21-1 to TRBJ2-7; the table calls TRBD2, which could not be checked here. TRBV21-1 constitutes a pseudogene. The CDR3 has 13 amino acids. Here the CDR3 reads CALRRVRSHEQYF. CDR3 in DNA: TGTGCCCTAAGGAGGGTTCGCAGTCACGAGCAGTACTTC.

This rearrangement joins TRBV10-3 to TRBJ1-1; 8 nucleotides align to TRBD1. V gave up 4 bases and J gave up 4 bases; unmatched junction bases: 2. The CDR3 sequence is 13 residues long. CDR1 is ENHRY and CDR2 is SYGVKD in the germline V gene. CDR3 coding DNA: TGTGCCATCAGTGGGACAGGGTCCACTGAAGCTTTCTTT. Translated, it gives CAISGTGSTEAFF.

The J gene is TRBJ1-1, the V gene TRBV13; possibly TRBD1 for D (5 bases). The CDR3 has 12 amino acids. Germline CDR1 PRHDT, CDR2 FYEKMQ (reference sequence). Trimming stripped 1 base from V and 7 bases from J, with 7 bases between. CDR3 loop: CASSLEQGEAFF. Here the CDR3 DNA reads TGTGCCAGCAGCTTAGAGCAGGGTGAAGCTTTCTTT.

This clone showed up just a few times. J is TRBJ2-6 and V is TRBV4-1; weak D call: TRBD1 (6 bases). Trimming took 2 bases from V and 4 from J, leaving 15 bases between them. The germline CDR1 and CDR2 sequences are MGHRA and YSYEKL. This CDR3 is 17 amino acids long. CDR3 in amino acids: CASSQPTWGRGANVLTF. The DNA of the CDR3 is TGCGCCAGCAGCCAACCTACTTGGGGGCGAGGGGCCAACGTCCTGACTTTC.

This chain links TRBV23-1 with TRBJ2-7; the D is unclear. TRBV23-1 is given ORF status, its function remaining uncertain. This CDR3 has 12 amino acids. Trimming stripped 4 bases from V and 2 bases from J, with 6 bases between. CDR3 loop: CASSLKTYEQYF. DNA for the CDR3: TGCGCCAGCAGTCTCAAAACCTACGAGCAGTACTTC.